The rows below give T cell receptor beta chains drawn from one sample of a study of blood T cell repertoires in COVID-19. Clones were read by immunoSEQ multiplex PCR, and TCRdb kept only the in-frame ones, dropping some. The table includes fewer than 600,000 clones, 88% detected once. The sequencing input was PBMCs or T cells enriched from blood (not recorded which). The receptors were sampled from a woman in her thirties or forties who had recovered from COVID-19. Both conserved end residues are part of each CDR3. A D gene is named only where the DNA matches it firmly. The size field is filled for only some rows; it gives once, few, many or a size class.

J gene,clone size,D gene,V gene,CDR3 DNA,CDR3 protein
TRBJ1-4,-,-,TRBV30,TGTGCCTGGTCATGGCAAGCTAATGAAAAACTGTTTTTT,CAWSWQANEKLFF
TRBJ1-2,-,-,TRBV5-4,TGTGCCAGCAGCCTGGACAGCTTGTCTACTGGCTACACCTTC,CASSLDSLSTGYTF
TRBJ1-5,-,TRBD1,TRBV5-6,TGTGCCAGCAGCTCCAGGACAGGGCGGTATCAGCCCCAGCATTTT,CASSSRTGRYQPQHF
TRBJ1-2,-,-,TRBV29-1,TGCAGCGTTGACCCGGATTGGGCCTATGGCTACACCTTC,CSVDPDWAYGYTF
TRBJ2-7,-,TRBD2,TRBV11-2,TGTGCCAGCAGCTTATTCGGGGCTAGCGGAACCTACGAGCAGTACTTC,CASSLFGASGTYEQYF
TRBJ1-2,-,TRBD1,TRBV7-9,TGTGCCAGCAGCCCTCAGCCGGGACAGAACTATGGCTACACCTTC,CASSPQPGQNYGYTF
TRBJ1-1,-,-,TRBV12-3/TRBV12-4,TGTGCCAGCAGTTTAAAAGGGGCCGCTTTCTTT,CASSLKGAAFF
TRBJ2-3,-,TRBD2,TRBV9,TGTGCCAGCAGCCCTCTGACTAGCAAGCGCACAGATACGCAGTATTTT,CASSPLTSKRTDTQYF
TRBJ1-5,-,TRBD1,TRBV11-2,TGTGCCAGCAGCTCACACACAGGGGGCTATGGTCAGCCCCAGCATTTT,CASSSHTGGYGQPQHF
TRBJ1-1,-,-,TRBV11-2,TGTGCCAGCAGCTTAGATCACGCAGGGGACACTGAAGCTTTCTTT,CASSLDHAGDTEAFF
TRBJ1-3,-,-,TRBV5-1,TGCGCCAGCAGCTTGGATGGACGACTACCCGCTGGAAACACCATATATTTT,CASSLDGRLPAGNTIYF
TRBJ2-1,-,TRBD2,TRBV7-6,TGTGCCAGCAGCCCCCAAGGACTAGCGGGAGGGCGGGAGCAGTTCTTC,CASSPQGLAGGREQFF
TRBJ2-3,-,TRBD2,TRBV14,TGTGCCAGCAGCCAAGGGATCCTAGCGGGAGGCGTCTTTAGCACAGATACGCAGTATTTT,CASSQGILAGGVFSTDTQYF
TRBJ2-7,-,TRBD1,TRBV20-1,TGCAGTGCTAGTATCGGGACAGCCCGTTACGAGCAGTACTTC,CSASIGTARYEQYF
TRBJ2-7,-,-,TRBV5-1,TGCGCCAGCAGCCGTATAGCGGAATCCTACGAGCAGTACTTC,CASSRIAESYEQYF
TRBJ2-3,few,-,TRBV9,TGTGCCAGCAGCGTAACGATTTCAAACAAAAACACAGATACGCAGTATTTT,CASSVTISNKNTDTQYF
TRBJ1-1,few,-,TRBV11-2,TGTGCCAGCAGCCAACAGGTCGCGAACACTGAAGCTTTCTTT,CASSQQVANTEAFF
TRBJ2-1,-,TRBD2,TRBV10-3,TGTGCCATCAGTGGTGGGGGAGGGAGCGGGATTATCGATGAGCAGTTCTTC,CAISGGGGSGIIDEQFF
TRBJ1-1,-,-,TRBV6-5,TGTGCCAGCAGTTACACCTGGACAGTACAGAACACTGAAGCTTTCTTT,CASSYTWTVQNTEAFF
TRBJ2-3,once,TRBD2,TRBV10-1,TGCGCCAGCAGTCGCACTAGCGGGAGTGCAGATACGCAGTATTTT,CASSRTSGSADTQYF
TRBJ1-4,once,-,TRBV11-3,TGTGCCAGCAGCTTAGGACCACGGCGACAGGTTGATAATGAAAAACTGTTTTTT,CASSLGPRRQVDNEKLFF
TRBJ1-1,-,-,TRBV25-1,TGTGCCAGCAGTGACGAGGGAGTAGAAGCTTTCTTT,CASSDEGVEAFF
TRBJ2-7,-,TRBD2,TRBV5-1,TGCGCCAGCAGCTGGAGCGGGAGTTCACGTGAGCAGTACTTC,CASSWSGSSREQYF
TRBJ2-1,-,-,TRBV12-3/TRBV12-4,TGTGCCAGCAGTGCCCACAGGGACGGTGGGGTTTTCTTC,CASSAHRDGGVFF
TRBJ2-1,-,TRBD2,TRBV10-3,TGTGCCATCAGGGAGCGGGAGGGCGGAAATGAGCAGTTCTTC,CAIREREGGNEQFF
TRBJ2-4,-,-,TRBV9,TGTGCCAGCAGCGCTAGTCAGGGTATTCAGTACTTC,CASSASQGIQYF
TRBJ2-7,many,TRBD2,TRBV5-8,TGTGCCAGCAGCTCTGGGACTAGCGGGATCATACCGTATTACGAGCAGTACTTC,CASSSGTSGIIPYYEQYF
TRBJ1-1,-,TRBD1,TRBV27,TGTGCCAGCAACCCCGGGACAGACCCCACTGAAGCTTTCTTT,CASNPGTDPTEAFF
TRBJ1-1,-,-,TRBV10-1,TGCGCCAGCAGTGTTAGCAGGAACACTGAAGCTTTCTTT,CASSVSRNTEAFF
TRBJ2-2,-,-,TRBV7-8,TGTGCCAGCAGCCCGAGGGGGAGCCCTACAAAAGTGGCCGGGGAGCTGTTTTTT,CASSPRGSPTKVAGELFF
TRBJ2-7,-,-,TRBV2,TGTGCCAGCAAAGGAGGGTACGAGCAGTACTTC,CASKGGYEQYF
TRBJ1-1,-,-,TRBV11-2,TGTGCCAGCAGCTTAGATACAGATGAAGCTTTCTTT,CASSLDTDEAFF
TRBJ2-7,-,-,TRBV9,TGTGCCAGCAGCCAGGACTCCTACGAGCAGTACTTC,CASSQDSYEQYF
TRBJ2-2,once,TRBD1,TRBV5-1,TGCGCCAGCAGCTTGGTTGCAGGGGGCGCCGGGGAGCTGTTTTTT,CASSLVAGGAGELFF
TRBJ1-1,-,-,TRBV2,TGTGCCAGCAGTACATACGGCCAGGGAGCTTTCTTT,CASSTYGQGAFF
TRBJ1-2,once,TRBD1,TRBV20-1,TGCAGTGCTAGTGAGGCAGGGGGCTCCTATGGCTACACCTTC,CSASEAGGSYGYTF
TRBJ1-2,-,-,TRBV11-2,TGTGCCAGCAGCTTAGGGACTACGTTAGCCGACTATGGCTACACCTTC,CASSLGTTLADYGYTF
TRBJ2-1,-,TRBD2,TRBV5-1,TGCGCCAGCAGCTTGCCTCGGACTAGCGGAAGAAGCTCCTACAATGAGCAGTTCTTC,CASSLPRTSGRSSYNEQFF
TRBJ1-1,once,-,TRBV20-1,TGCAGTGCTAGTGTCTCAGGGACTGAAGCTTTCTTT,CSASVSGTEAFF
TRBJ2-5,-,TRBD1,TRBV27,TGTGCCAGCAGGACAGGGTTGGAGACCCAGTACTTC,CASRTGLETQYF
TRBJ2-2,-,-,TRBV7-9,TGTGCCAGCAGCTTTGATCTAGTAGGGGCGAACACCGGGGAGCTGTTTTTT,CASSFDLVGANTGELFF
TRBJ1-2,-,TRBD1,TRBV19,TGTGCCAGTAGTTTCAGGGGGTCTGAGGGCTACACCTTC,CASSFRGSEGYTF
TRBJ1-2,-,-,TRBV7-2,TGTGCCAGCAGCTTAGGGCGACAGGCTTTAACCTATGGCTACACCTTC,CASSLGRQALTYGYTF
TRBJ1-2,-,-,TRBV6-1,TGTGCCAGCAGTGACGGGGGTGAGGACTATGGCTACACCTTC,CASSDGGEDYGYTF
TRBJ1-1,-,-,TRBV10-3,TGTGCCATCAGTGAGGAAGGGGTGAACACTGAAGCTTTCTTT,CAISEEGVNTEAFF
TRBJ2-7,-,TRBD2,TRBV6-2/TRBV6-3,TGTGCCAGCAGTCCCCCAGCGGGAGGCGAGTGGTACTTC,CASSPPAGGEWYF
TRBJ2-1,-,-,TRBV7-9,TGTGCCAGCAGCTCCCTGACAGCGTACAATGAGCAGTTCTTC,CASSSLTAYNEQFF
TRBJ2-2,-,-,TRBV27,TGTGCCAGCAGTTTAGGGGGGAGGAACACCGGGGAGCTGTTTTTT,CASSLGGRNTGELFF
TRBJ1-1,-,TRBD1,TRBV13,TGTGCCTTCCGGGACAGGGGGCTTGTCACTGAAGCTTTCTTT,CAFRDRGLVTEAFF
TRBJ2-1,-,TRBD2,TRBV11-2,TGTGCCAGCAGCGACCTTAGCGGGAGGGACGTCAATGAGCAGTTCTTC,CASSDLSGRDVNEQFF
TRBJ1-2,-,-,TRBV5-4,TGTGCCAGCAGCTTCCCGGCGGACTATGGCTACACCTTC,CASSFPADYGYTF
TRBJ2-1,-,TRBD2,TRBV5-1,TGCGCCAGCAGCTTGAGCTTGGGCGGGAGTCGGGATGAGCAGTTCTTC,CASSLSLGGSRDEQFF
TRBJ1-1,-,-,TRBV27,TGTGCCAGCAGTTTATCGGTACGGGGGACTGAAGCTTTCTTT,CASSLSVRGTEAFF
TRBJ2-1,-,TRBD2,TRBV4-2,TGTGCCAGCAGCCAAGATGGGGCCCGGACTAGCCGGAATGAGCAGTTCTTC,CASSQDGARTSRNEQFF
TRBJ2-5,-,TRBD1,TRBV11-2,TGTGCCAGCAGCTTAGTGACAGGGGCCCTCCAAGAGACCCAGTACTTC,CASSLVTGALQETQYF
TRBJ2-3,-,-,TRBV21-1,TGTGCCAGCAGCAAAGTAGCGGAGCACACAGATACGCAGTATTTT,CASSKVAEHTDTQYF
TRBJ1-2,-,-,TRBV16,TGTGCCAGCAGCCAATCTACGGTTGGCTACACCTTC,CASSQSTVGYTF
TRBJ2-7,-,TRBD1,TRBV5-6,TGTGCCAGCAGCCCCGTACAGGGGGGAACCTACGAGCAGTACTTC,CASSPVQGGTYEQYF
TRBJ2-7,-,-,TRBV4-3,TGCGCCAGCAGCCAAGGCAGGGCTCCTACCTACGAGCAGTACTTC,CASSQGRAPTYEQYF
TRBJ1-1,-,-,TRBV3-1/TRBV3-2,TGTGCCAGCAGCTTTTCCCAGGGCCGGCTGAACACTGAAGCTTTCTTT,CASSFSQGRLNTEAFF